The text below deals with one T cell receptor (beta chain). Its antigen remains unidentified. These data are taken from a study of human thymus T cells. The study used thymus tissue resected during corrective heart surgery. Healthy Finnish infants having corrective surgery for congenital heart defects served as donors. Regarding the study as a whole: Unrelated people showed highly overlapping thymic repertoires, related research reported. Thymic and blood repertoires appeared to show biased V and J gene usage.

Some clones are missing from TCRdb's copy, which holds only in-frame ones; the method was immunoSEQ multiplex PCR. Among roughly 120,000 clones listed, around 95% were seen once. The sequence was collected from a boy in the first two years of life with a congenital heart defect but otherwise immunologically healthy. Sequencing used thymus tissue.

This CDR3 reads CASSLEAFVETQYF. For the CDR3, the DNA is TGTGCCAGCAGCTTGGAGGCCTTCGTAGAGACCCAGTACTTC. The chain joins TRBV5-4 to TRBJ2-5; D not certain. V was shortened by 0 bases and J by 4 bases, with 10 bases between the two germline ends. The CDR3 spans 14 residues. CDR1 is SGHNT and CDR2 is YYREEE in the germline V gene (reference sequence). Full variable domain (missing parts from reference TRBV5-4 and TRBJ2-5): ETGVTQSPTHLIKTRGQQVTLRCSSQSGHNTVSWYQQALGQGPQFIFQYYREEENGRGNFPPRFSGLQFPNYSSELNVNALELDDSALYLCASSLEAFVETQYFGPGTRLLVL.